This passage covers 14 T cell receptor beta chains from one sample sequenced in a study of OX40 agonist ivuxolimab in advanced cancers. The table came from immunoSEQ multiplex PCR; TCRdb's copy has only in-frame clones and leaves some out. The sample holds about 36,000 clones, around two thirds seen once. This sample comprised CD4+ or CD8+ T cells sorted from blood, obtained in a trial of the OX40 agonist ivuxolimab. All receptors derive from an adult with an advanced solid tumor such as melanoma, head and neck, liver or kidney cancer.

V and J are TRBV6-1 and TRBJ1-2; D unresolved. Germline V gene data show CDR1 as MNHNS and CDR2 as SASEGT. Trimming stripped 7 bases from V and 8 bases from J, with 20 bases between. CDR3 length equals 14 residues. CDR3 DNA sequence: TGTGCCAGCACCCTTCGGGATCAGACGAACGGCTACACCTTC. This sequence encodes CASTLRDQTNGYTF.

This rearrangement joins TRBV21-1 to TRBJ1-3. TRBV21-1 is given as a pseudogene. This CDR3 region has 15 residues. The CDR3 DNA is TGTGCCAGCAGCAAAGCGCACGGCTCTGGAAACACCATATATTTT. This encodes CASSKAHGSGNTIYF.

The rearrangement joins TRBV11-2 to TRBJ2-7; possibly TRBD1 for D (6 bases). Germline V CDR1 and CDR2: SGHAT, FQNNGV. V dropped 0 bases and J dropped 4 bases, with 10 bases sitting between them. The CDR3 has 14 amino acids. The CDR3 loop reads CASSLDSGAYEQYF. CDR3 in DNA: TGTGCCAGCAGCTTAGACTCAGGGGCTTACGAGCAGTACTTC.

The rearrangement joins TRBV7-8 to TRBJ2-1; 8 bases agree with TRBD2. CDR1 and CDR2 (germline): SGHVS, FQNEAQ. This CDR3 comprises 16 residues. Trimming cost V 3 bases and J 7 bases; bases outside gene matches: 11. CDR3 loop: CASSLVVGGGRNEQFF. CDR3 nucleotides: TGTGCCAGCAGCTTGGTAGTCGGCGGGGGGCGGAATGAGCAGTTCTTC.

The CDR3 is CASSVEPGEGYTF. For the CDR3, the DNA is TGTGCCAGCAGCGTAGAACCAGGGGAAGGCTACACCTTC. This sequence joins TRBV9 and TRBJ1-2; D is perhaps TRBD1 (6 bases). Germline assignment: CDR1 SGDLS and CDR2 YYNGEE. The V end lost 0 bases, the J end lost 8 bases, and 11 bases lay between the germline ends. The CDR3 contains 13 residues. Supplemented by reference TRBV9 and TRBJ1-2, the full variable domain reads DSGVTQTPKHLITATGQRVTLRCSPRSGDLSVYWYQQSLDQGLQFLIQYYNGEERAKGNILERFSAQQFPDLHSELNLSSLELGDSALYFCASSVEPGEGYTFGSGTRLTVV.

This clone was picked up one time. V and J are TRBV6-6 and TRBJ2-7; no clear D gene. Looked up from germline, CDR1 is MNHNY and CDR2 is SVGAGI (reference sequence). V lost 6 bases, J lost 2 bases, and 11 bases lay in between. The CDR3 is 13 residues long. The CDR3 sequence: CASSRQSTYEQYV. CDR3 coding DNA: TGTGCCAGCAGCCGTCAGAGTACCTACGAGCAGTACGTC.

This rearrangement joins TRBV2 to TRBJ1-4; TRBD1 matches 9 bases. This CDR3 contains 14 residues. J gave up 5 bases and V 4 bases, and 2 bases lay outside the gene matches. Germline lookup yields CDR1 SNHLY and CDR2 FYNNEI. This chain's CDR3 is CASSVDRGNEKLFF. The CDR3 nucleotides read TGTGCCAGCAGTGTCGACAGGGGGAATGAAAAACTGTTTTTT.

For the CDR3, the DNA is TGTGCCAGCAGTGGCGGTCTGCTAATGGATGGCTACACCTTC. Its translation: CASSGGLLMDGYTF. The chain uses TRBV6-6 and TRBJ1-2; D gene uncertain. Trimming took 5 bases from V and 6 from J, leaving 16 bases between them. CDR1 is MNHNY and CDR2 is SVGAGI in the germline V gene (reference sequence). The CDR3 is made up of 14 amino acids.

The J gene is TRBJ1-5, the V gene TRBV7-9, with a weak D call TRBD1 (5 bases). This CDR3 has 13 residues. Germline lookup yields CDR1 SEHNR and CDR2 FQNEAQ (reference sequence). Trimming took 11 bases from V and 0 from J, leaving 11 bases between them. CDR3 in amino acids: CAGGGLSNQPQHF. In DNA, the CDR3 is TGTGCCGGCGGGGGTCTTAGCAATCAGCCCCAGCATTTT. Full variable domain (remainder filled in from reference TRBV7-9 and TRBJ1-5): DTGVSQNPRHKITKRGQNVTFRCDPISEHNRLYWYRQTLGQGPEFLTYFQNEAQLEKSRLLSDRFSAERPKGSFSTLEIQRTEQGDSAMYLCAGGGLSNQPQHFGDGTRLSIL.

The rearrangement uses TRBV30 and TRBJ2-7; TRBD1 is a possible D gene (6 bases). The germline CDR1 and CDR2 sequences are GTSNPN and SVGIG (reference sequence). Trimming shortened V by 4 bases and J by 3 bases, and 16 bases separated the two germline ends. The CDR3 has 14 residues. The CDR3 region is CAWMSAGELYEQYF. Here the CDR3 DNA reads TGTGCCTGGATGTCGGCAGGGGAACTCTACGAGCAGTACTTC.

J is TRBJ1-3 and V is TRBV4-1; D not certain. The CDR3 spans 15 residues. Germline CDR1 is MGHRA and CDR2 is YSYEKL. Trimming took 3 bases from V and 3 from J, leaving 12 bases between them. The CDR3 is CASSQENNGGNTIYF. For the CDR3, the DNA is TGCGCCAGCAGCCAGGAAAACAACGGTGGAAACACCATATATTTT.

This clone was seen only a few times. The V call is TRBV18, the J call TRBJ2-5; unclear D gene. Germline loops: CDR1 KGHSH, CDR2 LQKENI. CDR3 size: 12 residues. The V end was cut by 6 bases, the J end by 5 bases, with 10 bases between. The CDR3 nucleotides are TGTGCCAGCTCGCTCGCGAGGGAGACCCAGTACTTC. Translating gives CASSLARETQYF.

V and J are TRBV29-1 and TRBJ1-1; no clear D gene. Germline loops: CDR1 SQVTM, CDR2 ANQGSEA. The CDR3 runs 13 residues. Between the trimmed V and J ends, which lost 4 bases and 4 bases, there was a span of 13 bases. In DNA, the CDR3 is TGCAGCGTTGTAGATGGGAGAGGCACTGAAGCTTTCTTT. This encodes CSVVDGRGTEAFF.

V gene TRBV27 combines with J gene TRBJ1-3, with no clear D. Trimming removed 4 bases at V and 0 bases at J, with 10 bases between. Germline CDR1 and CDR2: MNHEY and SMNVEV (reference sequence). This CDR3 comprises 15 residues. The CDR3 DNA follows: TGTGCCAGCAGTTCCCACGCAGCCTCTGGAAACACCATATATTTT. Protein sequence: CASSSHAASGNTIYF.